This TCR beta chain was observed in a study of T cells in Graves' hyperthyroidism and ophthalmopathy. The overall study: Peripheral blood was collected at initial diagnosis, before any treatment.

What was amplified from RNA transcripts were TCR beta CDR3 regions. First-round RT-PCR targeting the TCR CDR3 was performed with the HTBI primer set. TCRdb itself ran the multiplex PCR reads through MiXCR, one entry per CDR3 protein. The table shows roughly 660,000 distinct CDR3 sequences, with roughly 17% occurring only once. Trimming took 3 bases from V and 6 from J, leaving 12 bases between them. The germline V gene has CDR1 MNHEY and CDR2 SMNVEV (reference sequence). This CDR3 contains 14 residues. Study observations and caveats: Ophthalmopathy and stable hyperthyroidism were separated by a 13 V-J model.

Using around 10 ml of fresh peripheral blood, PBMCs were prepared. A remark on this clonotype: Antigen unknown.

This receptor was identified in a man aged 45-65 years with Graves' hyperthyroidism. The sequencing input was blood. The rearrangement uses TRBV27 and TRBJ1-5, with D possibly matching TRBD1 (5 bases). The CDR3 reads CASSFWGGFQPQHF. DNA for the CDR3: TGTGCCAGCAGTTTCTGGGGCGGCTTTCAGCCCCAGCATTTT.